This entry is about one T cell receptor beta chain. The antigen is not known. This specimen comes from a study of cytomegalovirus exposure and HLA in healthy donors. Study observations and caveats: Another analysis was done later, and it associated approximately 17,000 TCR beta sequences with HLA alleles at 0.05 false discovery rate. As a later analysis revealed, the rate of TCR association differed by HLA locus, with DRB1 most and HLA-C fewest. HLA-A and HLA-B allele assignments for most subjects were reportedly predicted accurately using TCR beta sequences. Several of the most significant clusters were apparently associated with common viral pathogens in a later analysis.

It was with 60 Vbeta and 13 Jbeta primers that the PCR ran. The assay was immunoSEQ multiplex PCR, and TCRdb's table has in-frame clones only and misses some. The data contain about 130,000 clones, 70% to 85% of them seen just once; the ten biggest clones take up approximately 1.6%. The CDR3 length is 14 residues. Per germline, CDR1 MNHEY and CDR2 SMNVEV (reference sequence). V was clipped by 2 bases and J by 9 bases, with 11 bases between them. The specimen sequenced was PBMCs. V and J are TRBV27 and TRBJ1-6; no clear D gene. The receptor comes from a female donor in good health and CMV-seronegative. The CDR3 DNA sequence: TGTGCCAGCAGTTTACAGGAAGTTAGTTCACCCCTCCACTTT. Its protein is CASSLQEVSSPLHF.